These T cell receptor beta chains were read from a single sample in a study of cytomegalovirus exposure and HLA in healthy donors. Here immunoSEQ multiplex PCR was the method, and the copy in TCRdb shows in-frame clones only, minus some. The table lists some 120,000 clones, 70% to 85% of them singletons. The sample taken for sequencing was PBMCs. The receptors come from a man younger than 30 in good health and CMV-seropositive. The CDR3 runs from the conserved cysteine through the conserved F or W. The order of the fields is J gene, CDR3 length, V gene, clone size, CDR3 protein. A row's size may be missing; if present it is once, few, many or a size class.

j_call: TRBJ1-3; cdr3_length: 17; v_call: TRBV5-1; clone_size: .; cdr3_aa: CASSLAGSLQAGNTIYF
j_call: TRBJ1-4; cdr3_length: 16; v_call: TRBV6-5; clone_size: .; cdr3_aa: CASSYSIGQGEEKLFF
j_call: TRBJ2-7; cdr3_length: 16; v_call: TRBV18; clone_size: .; cdr3_aa: CASSSSPLDSRNEQYF
j_call: TRBJ1-5; cdr3_length: 16; v_call: TRBV28; clone_size: .; cdr3_aa: CASTPTVWSRNQPQHF
j_call: TRBJ1-1; cdr3_length: 16; v_call: TRBV9; clone_size: .; cdr3_aa: CASSGPGTGGATEAFF
j_call: TRBJ2-7; cdr3_length: 16; v_call: TRBV7-8; clone_size: .; cdr3_aa: CASSPGQGLSVYEQYF
j_call: TRBJ2-1; cdr3_length: 18; v_call: TRBV4-1; clone_size: .; cdr3_aa: CASSQGPGRAGGRYEQFF
j_call: TRBJ2-5; cdr3_length: 13; v_call: TRBV27; clone_size: .; cdr3_aa: CASSLSRQETQYF
j_call: TRBJ2-1; cdr3_length: 15; v_call: TRBV7-8; clone_size: .; cdr3_aa: CASSSRLAGENEQFF
j_call: TRBJ1-1; cdr3_length: 13; v_call: TRBV2; clone_size: many; cdr3_aa: CASSMDRNTEAFF
j_call: TRBJ1-1; cdr3_length: 13; v_call: TRBV19; clone_size: .; cdr3_aa: CASSIEGLTEAFF
j_call: TRBJ1-2; cdr3_length: 14; v_call: TRBV2; clone_size: .; cdr3_aa: CASSDSGWSYGYTF
j_call: TRBJ2-3; cdr3_length: 14; v_call: TRBV5-1; clone_size: .; cdr3_aa: CASRRTIQADTQYF
j_call: TRBJ2-1; cdr3_length: 13; v_call: TRBV5-6; clone_size: few; cdr3_aa: CASSLVEGNEQFF
j_call: TRBJ2-1; cdr3_length: 15; v_call: TRBV6-5; clone_size: .; cdr3_aa: CASNPGTGELGEQFF
j_call: TRBJ1-6; cdr3_length: 15; v_call: TRBV6-6; clone_size: few; cdr3_aa: CASTWDSLYNSPLHF
j_call: TRBJ1-4; cdr3_length: 13; v_call: TRBV7-2; clone_size: .; cdr3_aa: CASRPTVNEKLFF
j_call: TRBJ1-1; cdr3_length: 14; v_call: TRBV11-2; clone_size: few; cdr3_aa: CASSLDLDRRAAFF
j_call: TRBJ2-3; cdr3_length: 16; v_call: TRBV11-2; clone_size: .; cdr3_aa: CASSWRVAGRADTQYF
j_call: TRBJ2-5; cdr3_length: 18; v_call: TRBV4-1; clone_size: .; cdr3_aa: CASSQEGVAGGPGETQYF
j_call: TRBJ2-7; cdr3_length: 15; v_call: TRBV7-8; clone_size: .; cdr3_aa: CASSSLSGARSEQYF
j_call: TRBJ2-7; cdr3_length: 13; v_call: TRBV27; clone_size: once; cdr3_aa: CASSYAGPHEQYF
j_call: TRBJ2-5; cdr3_length: 11; v_call: TRBV19; clone_size: .; cdr3_aa: CASRDAGTQYF
j_call: TRBJ2-7; cdr3_length: 11; v_call: TRBV13; clone_size: .; cdr3_aa: CASSLREEQYF
j_call: TRBJ1-2; cdr3_length: 16; v_call: TRBV4-1; clone_size: .; cdr3_aa: CASSLLPDRGDYGYTF
j_call: TRBJ2-2; cdr3_length: 15; v_call: TRBV6-6; clone_size: few; cdr3_aa: CASRRAGGNTGELFF
j_call: TRBJ2-1; cdr3_length: 16; v_call: TRBV30; clone_size: .; cdr3_aa: CAWSELSGSSYNEQFF
j_call: TRBJ2-4; cdr3_length: 17; v_call: TRBV4-2; clone_size: .; cdr3_aa: CASSQDAGLAGKNIQYF
j_call: TRBJ2-7; cdr3_length: 14; v_call: TRBV10-2; clone_size: few; cdr3_aa: CASSVQLAAYEQYF
j_call: TRBJ2-1; cdr3_length: 16; v_call: TRBV7-9; clone_size: .; cdr3_aa: CASSLSLAGAYNEQFF
j_call: TRBJ1-1; cdr3_length: 15; v_call: TRBV11-3; clone_size: .; cdr3_aa: CASSSGQGSESEAFF
j_call: TRBJ1-1; cdr3_length: 15; v_call: TRBV11-2; clone_size: .; cdr3_aa: CASSSRQTLNTEAFF
j_call: TRBJ1-3; cdr3_length: 16; v_call: TRBV9; clone_size: few; cdr3_aa: CASVTGVGSSGNTIYF
j_call: TRBJ2-7; cdr3_length: 12; v_call: TRBV2; clone_size: .; cdr3_aa: CASRTGFHEQYF
j_call: TRBJ1-5; cdr3_length: 15; v_call: TRBV6-6; clone_size: .; cdr3_aa: CASSLDRVPHQPQHF
j_call: TRBJ2-1; cdr3_length: 14; v_call: TRBV6-5; clone_size: .; cdr3_aa: CASSYRRGTYEQFF
j_call: TRBJ1-1; cdr3_length: 15; v_call: TRBV6-1; clone_size: .; cdr3_aa: CASRLRQTMNTEAFF
j_call: TRBJ2-5; cdr3_length: 13; v_call: TRBV6-5; clone_size: .; cdr3_aa: CASSVRGGETQYF
j_call: TRBJ2-7; cdr3_length: 14; v_call: TRBV6-5; clone_size: few; cdr3_aa: CASSRYTVSYEQYF
j_call: TRBJ2-7; cdr3_length: 14; v_call: TRBV10-1; clone_size: .; cdr3_aa: CASSDRGAWYEQYF
j_call: TRBJ1-3; cdr3_length: 15; v_call: TRBV30; clone_size: few; cdr3_aa: CAWSVRSSPGNTIYF
j_call: TRBJ1-5; cdr3_length: 11; v_call: TRBV5-8; clone_size: .; cdr3_aa: CASSFSQPQHF
j_call: TRBJ2-3; cdr3_length: 16; v_call: TRBV7-9; clone_size: .; cdr3_aa: CASSSLAGGRTDTQYF
j_call: TRBJ2-7; cdr3_length: 15; v_call: TRBV18; clone_size: .; cdr3_aa: CASSPLSDRDHEQYF
j_call: TRBJ2-5; cdr3_length: 13; v_call: TRBV19; clone_size: few; cdr3_aa: CASSTDRLETQYF
j_call: TRBJ2-1; cdr3_length: 15; v_call: TRBV29-1; clone_size: .; cdr3_aa: CSVEFLAKTYNEQFF
j_call: TRBJ2-2; cdr3_length: 13; v_call: TRBV5-1; clone_size: .; cdr3_aa: CASSEDSTGELFF
j_call: .; cdr3_length: 15; v_call: TRBV7-8; clone_size: few; cdr3_aa: CASSPRTGERDEQYF